One and the same sample provided the 7 T cell receptor beta chains below, sequenced in a study of OX40 agonist ivuxolimab in advanced cancers. The data were produced by immunoSEQ multiplex PCR, yet TCRdb's version contains in-frame clones alone and is incomplete. This table has some 80,000 clones, roughly 86% appearing once. The sample consisted of CD4+ or CD8+ T cells sorted from blood, taken in a trial of the OX40 agonist ivuxolimab. These receptors originate from an adult with an advanced solid tumor such as melanoma, head and neck, liver or kidney cancer.

The V and J genes are TRBV2 and TRBJ1-2; D ambiguous. Deletions cut 6 bases from V and 4 bases from J, with 9 bases between. Looked up from germline, CDR1 is SNHLY and CDR2 is FYNNEI. The CDR3 is made up of 12 amino acids. The CDR3 sequence: CASSPRLYGYTF. In nucleotides, the CDR3 is TGTGCCAGCAGCCCGCGACTCTATGGCTACACCTTC.

The chain joins TRBV2 to TRBJ2-7; 8 positions match TRBD1. With 6 bases clipped from V and 2 bases from J, the junction kept 3 bases outside the gene matches. The CDR3 is made up of 13 amino acids. Germline CDR1 and CDR2: SNHLY and FYNNEI. CDR3 sequence reads: CASSGTGAYEQYF. CDR3 DNA sequence: TGTGCCAGCAGCGGGACAGGAGCCTACGAGCAGTACTTC.

The genes are TRBV5-4 and TRBJ1-5; a weak D match, TRBD1 (5 bases). Germline CDR1 SGHNT, CDR2 YYREEE (reference sequence). The length of the CDR3 is 15 residues. Trimming cost V 4 bases and J 5 bases, with 16 bases left between them. This CDR3 is CASSKDGARDQPQHF. The CDR3 DNA sequence: TGTGCCAGCAGCAAGGATGGGGCGCGGGATCAGCCCCAGCATTTT.

V is TRBV5-4 and J is TRBJ1-2, with TRBD1 matching 7 bases. This CDR3 has 15 amino acids. CDR1 is SGHNT and CDR2 is YYREEE in the germline V gene (reference sequence). Trimming removed 4 bases from V and 2 bases from J; junction bases left unmatched: 8. The CDR3: CASSGLDRANYGYTF. The CDR3 DNA is TGTGCCAGCAGCGGCCTCGACAGGGCCAACTATGGCTACACCTTC.

In DNA form, the CDR3 reads TGTGCCAGCAGCTTCGGGACAGGGGCATATAATTCACCCCTCCACTTT. This encodes CASSFGTGAYNSPLHF. The chain combines TRBV5-6 with TRBJ1-6, with 10 bases that match TRBD1. Germline assignment: CDR1 SGHDT and CDR2 YYEEEE. The CDR3 runs 16 residues. V gave up 2 bases and J gave up 4 bases; unmatched junction bases: 3. The variable domain in full, with the rest retrieved from reference TRBV5-6 and TRBJ1-6, is DAGVTQSPTHLIKTRGQQVTLRCSPKSGHDTVSWYQQALGQGPQFIFQYYEEEERQRGNFPDRFSGHQFPNYSSELNVNALLLGDSALYLCASSFGTGAYNSPLHFGNGTRLTVT.

In its sample, this clone was seen a few times. The chain carries TRBV29-1 and TRBJ1-6, with 7 bases matching TRBD1. CDR1 and CDR2 from the germline V gene are SQVTM and ANQGSEA. This CDR3 comprises 14 residues. V trimming: 7 bases; J trimming: 5 bases; junction bases outside the gene matches: 8. This chain's CDR3 is CSAALQGDNSPLHF. The CDR3 coding sequence is TGCAGCGCGGCTCTGCAGGGGGATAATTCACCCCTCCACTTT. The complete variable domain, with remaining parts taken from reference TRBV29-1 and TRBJ1-6, reads SAVISQKPSRDICQRGTSLTIQCQVDSQVTMMFWYRQQPGQSLTLIATANQGSEATYESGFVIDKFPISRPNLTFSTLTVSNMSPEDSSIYLCSAALQGDNSPLHFGNGTRLTVT.

The V and J genes are TRBV19 and TRBJ2-1; D gene ambiguous. V dropped 1 base and J dropped 7 bases, with 11 bases sitting between them. The length of the CDR3 is 14 residues. The V gene's germline CDR1 is LNHDA and CDR2 SQIVND (reference sequence). The CDR3 loop reads CASSIGYTSNEQFF. Written as DNA, the CDR3 is TGTGCCAGTAGTATAGGGTACACCTCGAATGAGCAGTTCTTC.